This T cell receptor beta chain was recovered during a study of T cells in Graves' hyperthyroidism and ophthalmopathy. The V gene lost 4 bases and the J gene lost 5 bases, with 12 bases spanning the gap. The CDR3 sequence is 12 residues long. In germline, CDR1 is DFQATT, CDR2 SNEGSKA (reference sequence). TCR beta CDR3 regions were amplified from RNA. A set of HTBI primers served as the primers for a first-round RT-PCR of the TCR CDR3. TCRdb re-called the multiplex PCR reads with MiXCR, one entry per CDR3 protein. The repertoire has approximately 600,000 distinct CDR3 sequences, approximately 15% of them found once; the top ten carry roughly 7.7%. This clonotype was detected a few times.

This receptor was taken from a woman in her late teens or twenties with Graves' ophthalmopathy. The sample was blood. The chain has TRBV20-1 and TRBJ2-7; D is ambiguous. The CDR3 coding sequence is TGCAGTGCTAACACGTTTTCGGACGAGCAGTACTTC. This encodes CSANTFSDEQYF.